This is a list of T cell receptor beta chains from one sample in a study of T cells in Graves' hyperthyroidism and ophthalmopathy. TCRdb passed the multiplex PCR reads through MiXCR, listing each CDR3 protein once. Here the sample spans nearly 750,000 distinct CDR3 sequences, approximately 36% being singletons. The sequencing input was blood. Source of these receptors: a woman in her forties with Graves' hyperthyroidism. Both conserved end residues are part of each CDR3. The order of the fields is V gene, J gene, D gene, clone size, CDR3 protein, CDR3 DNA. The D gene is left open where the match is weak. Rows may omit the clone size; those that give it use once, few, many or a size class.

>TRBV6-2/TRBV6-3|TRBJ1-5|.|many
CASSYLGGLSNQPQHF
TGTGCCAGCAGTTACCTCGGAGGGTTGAGCAATCAGCCCCAGCATTTT
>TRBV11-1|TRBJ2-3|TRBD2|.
CASNRLAVSTDTQYF
TGTGCCAGCAACCGACTAGCGGTTAGCACAGATACGCAGTATTTT
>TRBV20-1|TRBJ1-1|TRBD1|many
CSAREGQGWTEAFF
TGCAGTGCTAGAGAGGGACAGGGGTGGACTGAAGCTTTCTTT
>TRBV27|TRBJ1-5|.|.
CASSLNRVNQPQHF
TGTGCCAGCAGTTTAAACAGGGTCAATCAGCCCCAGCATTTT
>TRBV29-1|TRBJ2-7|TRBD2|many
CSIAGAYEQYF
TGCAGCATAGCGGGGGCCTACGAGCAGTACTTC
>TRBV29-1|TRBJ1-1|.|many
CSVVPPGHTEAFF
TGCAGCGTTGTGCCTCCGGGACACACTGAAGCTTTCTTT
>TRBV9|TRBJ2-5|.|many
CASSVGGLQETQYF
TGTGCCAGCAGCGTAGGCGGCTTGCAAGAGACCCAGTACTTC
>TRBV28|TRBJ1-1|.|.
CASSLGVREAFF
TGTGCCAGCAGTTTAGGGGTAAGAGAAGCTTTCTTT
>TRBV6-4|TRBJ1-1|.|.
CASSDSPRSPRRAFF
TGTGCCAGCAGTGACTCCCCCCGCAGTCCCCGTCGAGCTTTCTTT
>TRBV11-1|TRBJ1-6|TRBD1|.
CASSLDRELSPLHF
TGTGCCAGCAGCCTCGACAGGGAGCTTTCACCCCTCCACTTT
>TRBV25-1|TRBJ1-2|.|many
CASSEPGAFGTTYGYTF
TGTGCCAGCAGTGAACCCGGGGCCTTCGGGACAACCTATGGCTACACCTTC
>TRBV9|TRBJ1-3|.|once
CASTPERARDGYTIYF
TGTGCCAGCACCCCGGAGCGGGCAAGGGATGGCTACACCATATATTTT
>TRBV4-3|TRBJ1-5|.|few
CASSPMYGQPQHF
TGCGCCAGCAGCCCCATGTATGGTCAGCCCCAGCATTTT
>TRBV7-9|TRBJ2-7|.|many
CASSDPGAGGTYEQYF
TGTGCCAGCAGCGATCCTGGGGCAGGCGGAACCTACGAGCAGTACTTC
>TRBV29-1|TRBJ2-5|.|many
CSVEEFVGYQETQYF
TGCAGCGTTGAAGAATTCGTCGGGTACCAAGAGACCCAGTACTTC
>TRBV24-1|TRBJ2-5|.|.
CARGTFQETQYF
TGTGCTCGTGGGACGTTCCAAGAGACCCAGTACTTC
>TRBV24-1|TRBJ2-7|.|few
CATSDLEGYEQYF
TGTGCCACCAGTGATTTGGAGGGTTACGAGCAGTACTTC
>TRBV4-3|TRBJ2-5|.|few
CASSQGNTGSETQYF
TGCGCCAGCAGCCAGGGTAACACAGGGAGTGAGACCCAGTACTTC
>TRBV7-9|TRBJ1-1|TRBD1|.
CASSEPTGKYTEAFF
TGTGCCAGCAGCGAGCCGACAGGGAAATACACTGAAGCTTTCTTT
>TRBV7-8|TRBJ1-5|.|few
CASSRGRDNQPQHF
TGTGCCAGCAGCCGGGGGCGCGACAATCAGCCCCAGCATTTT
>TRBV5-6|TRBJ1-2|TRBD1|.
CASSPGQGWYGYTF
TGTGCCAGCAGCCCGGGACAGGGATGGTATGGCTACACCTTC
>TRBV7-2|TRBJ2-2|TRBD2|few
CASSLLSGGSAGELFF
TGTGCCAGCAGCCTTCTAAGCGGGGGGAGTGCCGGGGAGCTGTTTTTT
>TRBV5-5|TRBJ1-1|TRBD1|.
CASSLGTGGGTEAFF
TGTGCCAGCAGCTTGGGTACAGGGGGTGGCACTGAAGCTTTCTTT
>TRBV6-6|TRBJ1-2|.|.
CASSYSPGQRGGYTF
TGTGCCAGCAGTTACTCGCCAGGGCAAAGGGGCGGCTACACCTTC
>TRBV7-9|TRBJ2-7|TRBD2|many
CASSPRAGAGYEQYF
TGTGCCAGCAGCCCTCGAGCGGGAGCTGGATACGAGCAGTACTTC
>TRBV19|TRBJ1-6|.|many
CASSIRTGNSPLHF
TGTGCCAGTAGTATCCGCACAGGAAATTCACCCCTCCACTTT
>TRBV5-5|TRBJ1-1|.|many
CASSLAGQFEAFF
TGTGCCAGCAGCTTGGCGGGTCAGTTTGAAGCTTTCTTT
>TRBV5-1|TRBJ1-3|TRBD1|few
CASRMTGSGNTIYF
TGCGCCAGCAGAATGACAGGGTCTGGAAACACCATATATTTT